This passage covers 27 T cell receptor beta chains from one sample sequenced in a study of blood T cells in healthy people across ages. The second PCR ran about 7 to 12 cycles with a sample-barcoded 5' primer and J-beta primers. TCRdb re-called the 5' RACE reads with MiXCR, one entry per CDR3 protein. The sample consists of approximately 850,000 distinct CDR3 sequences, more than 40% of them appearing once. Sample: blood. These receptors all stem from a man aged 60-69 years in good health.

This clonotype was seen a few times. The chain uses TRBV11-2 and TRBJ2-5; D is perhaps TRBD2 (5 bases). The CDR3 loop spans 14 amino acids. Per germline, CDR1 SGHAT and CDR2 FQNNGV. The ends were cut back, 5 bases at V and 4 bases at J, with 14 bases in the middle. This chain's CDR3 is CASSRPFGGETQYF. The CDR3 region has the DNA TGTGCCAGCAGCCGGCCATTCGGAGGAGAGACCCAGTACTTC.

This clonotype showed up just a few times. The V gene is TRBV3-1, the J gene TRBJ2-5; 10 nucleotides align to TRBD2. The CDR3 runs to 15 residues. The V gene end was trimmed by 2 bases and the J gene end by 5 bases; junction bases not matched to a gene: 5. Germline V lookup: CDR1 LGHDT, CDR2 YNNKEL (reference sequence). The CDR3 bases are TGTGCCAGCAGCCAACCCGGACTAGCGGCGGAGACCCAGTACTTC. Its protein product is CASSQPGLAAETQYF.

The chain uses TRBV6-1 and TRBJ1-2; 7 positions match TRBD1. Germline CDR1 MNHNS, CDR2 SASEGT. The CDR3 is 14 residues long. V lost 0 bases, J lost 3 bases, and 1 base stayed unmatched. In nucleotides, the CDR3 is TGTGCCAGCAGTGAAGCTGGGACAGACTATGGCTACACCTTC. Protein product: CASSEAGTDYGYTF.

This chain uses TRBV28 with TRBJ1-5; D unresolved. The germline V gene encodes CDR1 MDHEN and CDR2 SYDVKM. V lost 5 bases and J lost 10, with 12 bases in between. CDR3 length: 12 residues. The CDR3 spells CASSQRVSPQHF. CDR3 bases: TGTGCCAGCAGTCAGAGAGTTTCACCCCAGCATTTT.

In its sample, this clonotype was seen a few times. The chain uses TRBV7-2 and TRBJ2-1; 12 bases are a match to TRBD2. This CDR3 has 16 residues. V dropped 1 base and J dropped 9; count of bases not matched to a gene: 7. Germline V CDR1 and CDR2: SGHTA, FQGNSA. CDR3 in amino acids: CASSLGSSGGAGEQFF. The CDR3 DNA is TGTGCCAGCAGCTTAGGGTCTAGCGGGGGGGCGGGTGAGCAGTTCTTC.

This clonotype was observed a handful of times. The V gene is TRBV6-2 or TRBV6-3, the J gene TRBJ1-2; D possibly corresponds to TRBD1 (5 bases). V lost 0 bases and J 8 bases, leaving 16 bases between the germline ends. The CDR3 contains 15 residues. Germline V gene data show CDR1 as MNHEY and CDR2 as SVGEGT. CDR3: CASSYSLQGVGGYTF. Written as DNA, the CDR3 is TGTGCCAGCAGTTACTCCCTGCAGGGAGTGGGAGGCTACACCTTC.

In this sample, this clonotype turned up a few times. Possible read error: a much larger clone is one base away. The chain uses TRBV20-1 and TRBJ1-2; D remains ambiguous. Germline V gene sequence: CDR1 DFQATT, CDR2 SNEGSKA (reference sequence). CDR3 length equals 13 residues. The V end was cut by 3 bases, the J end by 13 bases, with 21 bases between. The CDR3 DNA reads TGCAGTGCTAGTAAGGTCTTCCCGGTTAGCTGCACCTTC. This codes for CSASKVFPVSCTF.

This clonotype has only a few counts. The rearrangement links TRBV7-2 to TRBJ1-2; 7 bases are a match to TRBD1. After removal of 4 bases from V and 4 bases from J, the junction contained 9 bases not matched to a gene. The CDR3 covers 15 residues. The germline V gene has CDR1 SGHTA and CDR2 FQGNSA. The CDR3 region has the DNA TGTGCCAGCAGCTCCCGGGACAGCCTAATCTATGGCTACACCTTC. Protein sequence: CASSSRDSLIYGYTF.

The chain recombines TRBV29-1 with TRBJ2-2; weak D call: TRBD2 (5 bases). V was shortened by 7 bases and J by 6 bases, with 18 bases between the two germline ends. Germline assignment: CDR1 SQVTM and CDR2 ANQGSEA. There are 14 residues in the CDR3. CDR3 bases: TGCAGCGCTACGATGGGAGCGCGCCCCGGGGAGCTGTTTTTT. Its protein product is CSATMGARPGELFF.

The rearrangement links TRBV29-1 to TRBJ1-1; D is unresolved. The CDR3 has 12 residues. Trimming removed 6 bases at V and 4 bases at J, with 12 bases between. CDR1 SQVTM and CDR2 ANQGSEA come from the germline V gene. The CDR3 sequence: CSVSPRGTEAFF. CDR3 DNA: TGCAGCGTAAGCCCCCGAGGCACTGAAGCTTTCTTT.

This clonotype was observed a handful of times. The chain has TRBV6-6 and TRBJ2-1; a possible D gene is TRBD1 (6 bases). V lost 10 bases, J lost 3 bases, and 13 bases lay in between. CDR3 length: 13 amino acids. In germline, CDR1 is MNHNY, CDR2 SVGAGI (reference sequence). CDR3 sequence: CATSTGLYNEQFF. CDR3 DNA sequence: TGTGCCACCTCGACAGGACTCTACAATGAGCAGTTCTTC.

V gene TRBV10-3 combines with J gene TRBJ2-4, with a weak D call TRBD1 (6 bases). The DNA end is more similar to TRBJ2-7, so the J call may be wrong. Germline loops: CDR1 ENHRY, CDR2 SYGVKD. The CDR3 has 17 amino acids. As DNA, the CDR3 is TGTGCCATCAGTGAGGTGACAGGCCCTAAGTTGGGCTACGAGCAGTACTTC. This translates into CAISEVTGPKLGYEQYF.

The chain carries TRBV5-5 and TRBJ2-3; weak D call: TRBD1 (6 bases). Trimming removed 3 bases from V and 2 bases from J, with 16 bases in between. Germline values: CDR1 SGHKS, CDR2 YYEKEE (reference sequence). The CDR3 extends over 16 amino acids. The CDR3 DNA sequence: TGTGCCAGCAGCTCGGACTTACAGGGAAACACAGATACGCAGTATTTT. The encoded protein is CASSSDLQGNTDTQYF. Using reference TRBV5-5 and TRBJ2-3 for the parts outside the CDR3, the full variable domain is DAGVTQSPTHLIKTRGQQVTLRCSPISGHKSVSWYQQVLGQGPQFIFQYYEKEERGRGNFPDRFSARQFPNYSSELNVNALLLGDSALYLCASSSDLQGNTDTQYFGPGTRLTVL.

V gene TRBV7-8 combines with J gene TRBJ1-2, with D tentatively TRBD1 (5 bases). Germline loops: CDR1 SGHVS, CDR2 FQNEAQ. The CDR3 has 16 residues. Between the trimmed V and J ends, which lost 1 base and 5 bases, there was a span of 17 bases. The CDR3 loop is CASSLGPDKSWYGYTF. CDR3 sequence (DNA): TGTGCCAGCAGCTTAGGACCGGACAAAAGTTGGTATGGCTACACCTTC.

J is TRBJ2-1 and V is TRBV20-1, with 9 bases fitting TRBD2. The germline V gene encodes CDR1 DFQATT and CDR2 SNEGSKA (reference sequence). This CDR3 spans 14 amino acids. The CDR3 loop is CSGSGGSSYNEQFF. The CDR3 coding sequence is TGCAGCGGTAGCGGGGGCAGCTCCTACAATGAGCAGTTCTTC.

This clonotype was seen a single time. A much bigger clone sits one base away, suggesting this may be a read error. The chain combines TRBV20-1 with TRBJ1-2; 7 bases agree with TRBD1. J lost 0 bases, V lost 6 bases, and 4 bases had no gene match. This CDR3 comprises 13 residues. Germline CDR1 and CDR2: DFQATT and SNEGSKA (reference sequence). For the CDR3, the DNA is TGCAGTGCACCCGACAGGGCTAACTATGGCTACACCTTC. The encoded protein is CSAPDRANYGYTF.

V and J are TRBV5-1 and TRBJ2-7, with TRBD1 matching over 7 bases. V lost 3 bases, J lost 0 bases, and 6 bases stayed unmatched. This CDR3 contains 15 residues. CDR1 is SGHRS, CDR2 YFSETQ, per germline. CDR3 sequence reads: CASSSTTGSSYEQYF. The CDR3 DNA reads TGCGCCAGCAGCTCCACGACAGGGAGCTCCTACGAGCAGTACTTC.

The V and J genes are TRBV7-2 and TRBJ1-5; 8 bases match TRBD1. J was trimmed by 0 bases and V by 5 bases; bases with no gene match: 3. The germline V gene encodes CDR1 SGHTA and CDR2 FQGNSA. The CDR3 is 15 residues long. Written as DNA, the CDR3 is TGTGCCAGCAGCACCCAGGGGGCTAGCAATCAGCCCCAGCATTTT. Amino acids: CASSTQGASNQPQHF.

Only a few counts were recorded for this clonotype. V is TRBV10-3 and J is TRBJ2-7; 8 bases line up with TRBD1. Germline V gene lookup returns CDR1 ENHRY and CDR2 SYGVKD. The CDR3 contains 14 residues. The V and J ends lost 4 bases and 2 bases, in that order; junction bases with no gene match: 4. CDR3 sequence (DNA): TGTGCCATCAGTGGATCGGACAGGGCCTACGAGCAGTACTTC. Encoded protein: CAISGSDRAYEQYF.

The CDR3 DNA follows: TGTGCCAGCAGCGATCGCGGGGGTGCCTACAATGAGCAGTTCTTC. This translates into CASSDRGGAYNEQFF. This rearrangement joins TRBV7-2 to TRBJ2-1, with TRBD2 matching over 7 bases. V was pared by 5 bases and J by 2 bases, with 6 bases of the junction left unmatched. The CDR3 covers 15 residues. Germline values: CDR1 SGHTA, CDR2 FQGNSA.

This clonotype was detected a few times. This rearrangement joins TRBV6-5 to TRBJ2-7; the D gene is possibly TRBD2 (5 bases). V was cut by 0 bases and J by 7 bases, with 10 bases left in between. CDR1 MNHEY and CDR2 SVGAGI come from the germline V gene. The CDR3 covers 13 residues. This CDR3 reads CASSYSRVGEQYF. Here the CDR3 DNA reads TGTGCCAGCAGTTACTCGAGGGTGGGGGAGCAGTACTTC.

V and J are TRBV12-3 or TRBV12-4 and TRBJ2-2, with D tentatively TRBD2 (6 bases). V lost 3 bases and J lost 6, with 14 bases in between. The CDR3 length is 15 residues. The CDR3 nucleotides read TGTGCCAGCAGTTTGGGGGGATTCCCATCCGGGGAGCTGTTTTTT. Protein product: CASSLGGFPSGELFF.

This chain joins TRBV20-1 and TRBJ2-3; 8 nucleotides align to TRBD2. This CDR3 comprises 15 residues. Per the germline V gene, CDR1 is DFQATT and CDR2 is SNEGSKA (reference sequence). After removal of 6 bases from V and 2 bases from J, the junction contained 10 bases not matched to a gene. CDR3 sequence: CSARGLGFYTDTQYF. The CDR3, as DNA: TGCAGTGCGCGGGGACTAGGATTCTACACAGATACGCAGTATTTT.

With respect to this clonotype: This may be a read error: a much more frequent sequence differs by one nucleotide. The chain carries TRBV13 and TRBJ2-5, with 7 positions matching TRBD1. TRBJ2-7 matches the DNA end more closely, so the J call is doubtful. Germline-derived CDR1 and CDR2 are PRHDT and FYEKMQ (reference sequence). This CDR3 is 14 amino acids long. The CDR3 loop is CVSSHRQGTYEQYF. For the CDR3, the DNA is TGTGTCAGCAGCCATAGACAGGGAACCTACGAGCAGTACTTC.

The V call is TRBV6-5, the J call TRBJ2-1; 9 bases are shared with TRBD1. The CDR3 length is 15 residues. Germline CDR1 MNHEY, CDR2 SVGAGI. Losses at the gene ends were 6 bases for V and 13 bases for J; bases not matched to a gene: 16. CDR3 residues: CASSSGTGFEETQFF. Here the CDR3 DNA reads TGTGCCAGCAGCTCCGGGACAGGGTTCGAAGAGACCCAGTTCTTC.

There are a few counts of this clonotype. V is TRBV14 and J is TRBJ2-2, with D perhaps matching TRBD2 (6 bases). Germline CDR1 and CDR2: SGHDN and FVKESK. The CDR3 loop spans 17 amino acids. V was pared by 1 base and J by 5 bases, with 17 bases between. The CDR3 sequence is CASSQGRAGKRTGELFF. The CDR3, as DNA: TGTGCCAGCAGCCAAGGTCGGGCGGGGAAAAGAACCGGGGAGCTGTTTTTT.

The chain links TRBV5-1 to TRBJ2-3; 7 bases fit TRBD2. This CDR3 comprises 15 residues. Losses at the gene ends were 8 bases for V and 3 bases for J; bases not matched to a gene: 12. Germline CDR1 reads SGHRS; CDR2 reads YFSETQ. The chain's CDR3 is CASNRDGGFTDTQYF. DNA for the CDR3: TGCGCCAGTAACCGGGACGGGGGGTTTACAGATACGCAGTATTTT.